The 24 T cell receptor beta chains listed next were all sequenced from one sample in a study of control samples from healthy donors and cancer patients. Here immunoSEQ multiplex PCR was the method, and the copy in TCRdb shows in-frame clones only, minus some. Of 130,000 or so clones in the sample, roughly 92% are singletons; the top ten hold around 5.8%. Input material: blood. Source of these receptors: a man between 18 and 35 years old in good health.

The V gene is TRBV5-5, the J gene TRBJ2-3; the match to TRBD1 covers 10 bases. This CDR3 is 15 amino acids long. CDR1 and CDR2 from the germline V gene are SGHKS and YYEKEE (reference sequence). Trimming cost V 0 bases and J 10 bases; bases outside gene matches: 8. The CDR3 region has the DNA TGTGCCAGCAGCTTGGCTTCGGACAGGGGGTTATCGCAGTATTTT. Its protein is CASSLASDRGLSQYF.

The J gene is TRBJ2-1, the V gene TRBV6-5; D unclear. The V end lost 7 bases, the J end lost 6 bases, and 13 bases lay between the germline ends. The germline V gene encodes CDR1 MNHEY and CDR2 SVGAGI. This CDR3 is 13 amino acids long. CDR3 coding DNA: TGTGCCAGCACTTTTACGGTGGGCAATGAGCAGTTCTTC. Translating gives CASTFTVGNEQFF.

The chain is built from TRBV29-1 and TRBJ1-2; D is undetermined. With 4 bases removed from V and 7 bases from J, the gap between germline ends came to 10 bases. The length of the CDR3 is 11 residues. Germline values: CDR1 SQVTM, CDR2 ANQGSEA. CDR3 nucleotide sequence: TGCAGCGTTGGAGACCAATCTGGCTACACCTTC. Its translation: CSVGDQSGYTF.

V is TRBV7-9 and J is TRBJ1-2; 9 bases are a match to TRBD1. CDR1 is SEHNR, CDR2 FQNEAQ, per germline (reference sequence). This CDR3 is 15 amino acids long. The junction had 4 bases not matched to a gene; V was cut back by 3 bases and J by 2 bases. The CDR3 DNA reads TGTGCCAGCAGCTTGATGACAGGGGGGAACTATGGCTACACCTTC. Protein: CASSLMTGGNYGYTF.

The chain carries TRBV7-9 and TRBJ2-7; D is possibly TRBD1 (6 bases). The CDR3 spans 14 residues. V lost 5 bases and J 4 bases, leaving 15 bases between the germline ends. The germline gives CDR1 SEHNR, CDR2 FQNEAQ (reference sequence). CDR3 in DNA: TGTGCCAGCAGCCTAGAAGGGGGTTTATACGAGCAGTACTTC. This translates into CASSLEGGLYEQYF.

The chain couples TRBV4-1 to TRBJ2-1; D is undetermined. The CDR3 totals 19 residues. Germline loops: CDR1 MGHRA, CDR2 YSYEKL. Between the trimmed V and J ends, which lost 1 base and 3 bases, there was a span of 22 bases. CDR3 DNA sequence: TGCGCCAGCAGCCAAGGTTTTGCTCCCGGGCTGATTGGCTACAATGAGCAGTTCTTC. Its translation: CASSQGFAPGLIGYNEQFF.

The rearrangement links TRBV19 to TRBJ1-2; D is perhaps TRBD1 (5 bases). With 4 bases removed from V and 4 bases from J, the gap between germline ends came to 13 bases. This CDR3 is 14 amino acids long. The germline gives CDR1 LNHDA, CDR2 SQIVND (reference sequence). CDR3 region: CASSSGGLFYGYTF. The CDR3 DNA sequence: TGTGCCAGTAGTAGCGGGGGGTTATTCTATGGCTACACCTTC.

The rearrangement uses TRBV5-5 and TRBJ2-7, with D possibly being TRBD1 or TRBD2 (5 bases each). The CDR3 sequence is 13 residues long. V was shortened by 0 bases and J by 5 bases, with 9 bases between the two germline ends. Germline V gene sequence: CDR1 SGHKS, CDR2 YYEKEE (reference sequence). DNA for the CDR3: TGTGCCAGCAGCTTGGCCCGAGGGGACGAGCAGTACTTC. Translating it yields CASSLARGDEQYF.

J is TRBJ1-1 and V is TRBV18, with D hard to call. Trimming pared 2 bases from V and 4 bases from J, leaving 14 bases between. This CDR3 has 15 residues. Germline CDR1 reads KGHSH; CDR2 reads LQKENI. The CDR3 DNA sequence: TGTGCCAGCTCACCATCGGCTGACCGGGGCACTGAAGCTTTCTTT. Translating it yields CASSPSADRGTEAFF.

This chain joins TRBV5-1 and TRBJ1-1; D gene uncertain. Germline loops: CDR1 SGHRS, CDR2 YFSETQ. The CDR3 spans 15 residues. V dropped 2 bases and J dropped 0 bases, with 11 bases sitting between them. The CDR3 reads CASSFYTTMNTEAFF. DNA for the CDR3: TGCGCCAGCAGCTTTTACACTACTATGAACACTGAAGCTTTCTTT. Filled out from reference TRBV5-1 and TRBJ1-1, the complete variable domain reads KAGVTQTPRYLIKTRGQQVTLSCSPISGHRSVSWYQQTPGQGLQFLFEYFSETQRNKGNFPGRFSGRQFSNSRSEMNVSTLELGDSALYLCASSFYTTMNTEAFFGQGTRLTVV.

The chain carries TRBV6-5 and TRBJ1-2; a possible D gene is TRBD1 (5 bases). The CDR3 sequence is 13 residues long. Per the germline V gene, CDR1 is MNHEY and CDR2 is SVGAGI. The V gene lost 10 bases and the J gene lost 5 bases, with 17 bases spanning the gap. The CDR3 DNA reads TGTGCCACCCGGGGCAGTGGGATTTATGGCTACACCTTC. Its translation is CATRGSGIYGYTF.

The chain recombines TRBV4-2 with TRBJ2-5; 8 positions match TRBD2. The CDR3 covers 15 residues. Trimming took 4 bases from V and 3 from J; bases not matched to a gene: 7. Germline CDR1 and CDR2: LGHNA and YNFKEQ. CDR3 bases: TGTGCCAGCAGCCCCGCACGGGGGGGAGAAGAGACCCAGTACTTC. Its translation: CASSPARGGEETQYF.

This clone was counted a single time. Relative to the germline gene, one junction end is altered; a read error may explain this. This chain's CDR3 is CASTETGLGTEAFF. The DNA for the CDR3 is TGTGCCAGCACTGAAACGGGACTTGGCACTGAAGCTTTCTTT. The J gene is TRBJ1-1, the V gene TRBV25-1; TRBD1 is a possible D gene (5 bases). Germline CDR1 reads MGHDK; CDR2 reads SYGVNS. There are 14 residues in the CDR3.

J is TRBJ2-5 and V is TRBV4-2; the match to TRBD2 covers 11 bases. Germline V gene data show CDR1 as LGHNA and CDR2 as YNFKEQ. The junction had 14 bases not matched to a gene; V was cut back by 7 bases and J by 7 bases. The CDR3 has 16 residues. This CDR3 is CASTPRPSGGRGTQYF. CDR3 in DNA: TGTGCCAGCACCCCAAGACCTAGCGGGGGGCGGGGGACCCAGTACTTC.

The rearrangement links TRBV29-1 to TRBJ2-1; 9 bases agree with TRBD1. This CDR3 has 15 amino acids. After removal of 2 bases from V and 2 bases from J, the junction contained 4 bases not matched to a gene. CDR1 and CDR2 from the germline V gene are SQVTM and ANQGSEA. The CDR3 reads CSVETTGGPYNEQFF. The CDR3 DNA reads TGCAGCGTTGAAACGACAGGGGGTCCCTACAATGAGCAGTTCTTC.

The V and J genes are TRBV28 and TRBJ1-5, with a tentative D call TRBD1 (6 bases). Per the germline V gene, CDR1 is MDHEN and CDR2 is SYDVKM. Trimming shortened V by 4 bases and J by 2 bases, and 12 bases separated the two germline ends. The CDR3 consists of 15 residues. CDR3 bases: TGTGCCAGCAGTTCGGGGGGCGAGGGCAATCAGCCCCAGCATTTT. It translates to CASSSGGEGNQPQHF. The whole variable domain, remainder taken from reference TRBV28 and TRBJ1-5, is DVKVTQSSRYLVKRTGEKVFLECVQDMDHENMFWYRQDPGLGLRLIYFSYDVKMKEKGDIPEGYSVSREKKERFSLILESASTNQTSMYLCASSSGGEGNQPQHFGDGTRLSIL.

J is TRBJ1-5 and V is TRBV18; 7 nucleotides align to TRBD1. The CDR3 is 13 residues long. V lost 4 bases and J lost 5; bases outside the gene matches: 2. Germline CDR1 reads KGHSH; CDR2 reads LQKENI. The chain's CDR3 is CASSRQGDQPQHF. The CDR3 DNA reads as TGTGCCAGCTCACGTCAGGGGGATCAGCCCCAGCATTTT. The full variable domain, completed using reference TRBV18 and TRBJ1-5, is NAGVMQNPRHLVRRRGQEARLRCSPMKGHSHVYWYRQLPEEGLKFMVYLQKENIIDESGMPKERFSAEFPKEGPSILRIQQVVRGDSAAYFCASSRQGDQPQHFGDGTRLSIL.

This chain joins TRBV7-2 and TRBJ1-2; 7 nucleotides align to TRBD1. This CDR3 comprises 18 residues. Per the germline V gene, CDR1 is SGHTA and CDR2 is FQGNSA. The trim removed 5 bases at V and 8 bases at J, leaving 23 bases unmatched. CDR3 residues: CASSARTGVELGGRGYTF. The CDR3 coding sequence is TGTGCCAGCAGCGCCCGAACAGGGGTTGAATTAGGTGGGAGGGGCTACACCTTC.

This chain uses TRBV2 with TRBJ1-5; D gene unclear. This CDR3 is 15 amino acids long. The V gene's germline CDR1 is SNHLY and CDR2 FYNNEI. Trimming took 5 bases from V and 0 from J, leaving 11 bases between them. Here the CDR3 DNA reads TGTGCCAGCAGTTACAGCCATTATAGCAATCAGCCCCAGCATTTT. It specifies CASSYSHYSNQPQHF.

The J gene is TRBJ2-7, the V gene TRBV5-6; 7 bases map to TRBD1. The CDR3 is 15 amino acids. The junction had 12 bases not matched to a gene; V was cut back by 4 bases and J by 5 bases. The V gene's germline CDR1 is SGHDT and CDR2 YYEEEE. The CDR3 nucleotides are TGTGCCAGCAGCCGTATTGACAGGGATCAGGACGAGCAGTACTTC. This encodes CASSRIDRDQDEQYF.

The CDR3 loop reads CASSRTSTTGELFF. As DNA, the CDR3 is TGTGCCAGCAGCCGGACTAGCACCACCGGGGAGCTGTTTTTT. The gene calls are TRBV7-3 and TRBJ2-2; 8 bases map to TRBD2. Germline V gene data show CDR1 as SGHTA and CDR2 as FQGTGA. The CDR3 consists of 14 residues. V lost 5 bases to trimming and J lost 4 bases; unmatched junction nucleotides: 3.

The rearrangement uses TRBV18 and TRBJ2-3; TRBD1 aligns across 7 bases. CDR3 length: 15 amino acids. Germline V gene data show CDR1 as KGHSH and CDR2 as LQKENI. The junction had 5 bases not matched to a gene; V was cut back by 3 bases and J by 2 bases. The CDR3 sequence is CASSPWDSYTDTQYF. CDR3 DNA sequence: TGTGCCAGCTCACCCTGGGACAGTTACACAGATACGCAGTATTTT.

The chain has TRBV5-1 and TRBJ2-7; D possibly corresponds to TRBD1 (6 bases). The CDR3 has 16 amino acids. V gave up 0 bases and J gave up 4 bases, with 17 bases separating them. Germline lookup yields CDR1 SGHRS and CDR2 YFSETQ. CDR3 sequence (DNA): TGCGCCAGCAGCTTGGTGGGGCAGGGGATTAGTTACGAGCAGTACTTC. This codes for CASSLVGQGISYEQYF.

This chain links TRBV14 with TRBJ1-1; 10 bases are shared with TRBD1. The CDR3 covers 17 residues. The V segment lost 3 bases and the J segment 0 bases; nucleotides outside the gene matches: 7. Germline assignment: CDR1 SGHDN and CDR2 FVKESK. CDR3 loop: CASSHYWDRGMNTEAFF. For the CDR3, the DNA is TGTGCCAGCAGCCATTACTGGGACAGGGGAATGAACACTGAAGCTTTCTTT.